The 16 T cell receptor beta chains below come from one sample, sequenced in a study of memory CD4+ T cells and cytomegalovirus serostatus. The sort gate was single viable CD3+CD4+CD8-CD45RO+ cells for memory CD4+ T cells. Clones were sequenced by immunoSEQ multiplex PCR, and TCRdb holds only the in-frame ones, with some missing. Here the sample spans around 32,000 clones, 65% to 80% being singletons. The sample comprised memory CD4+ T cells from blood. The source of these receptors is an adult in good health and CMV-seronegative. Some clones in this sample may be carry-over from other donors' samples.

The chain couples TRBV7-9 to TRBJ2-7; D is uncertain. Germline CDR1 reads SEHNR; CDR2 reads FQNEAQ (reference sequence). The CDR3 loop spans 14 amino acids. The ends were cut back, 7 bases at V and 0 bases at J, with 13 bases in the middle. CDR3 coding DNA: TGTGCCAGCATTCGGGCGGATCTCTCCTACGAGCAGTACTTC. This translates into CASIRADLSYEQYF.

This clone has just a few counts. J is TRBJ1-4 and V is TRBV2; a possible D gene is TRBD1 (5 bases). The V and J ends lost 2 bases and 4 bases respectively, with 11 bases between them. This CDR3 region has 15 residues. CDR1 and CDR2 (germline): SNHLY, FYNNEI. CDR3 in amino acids: CASSEIGRGNEKLFF. As DNA, the CDR3 is TGTGCCAGCAGTGAAATCGGTAGGGGTAATGAAAAACTGTTTTTT.

This chain connects TRBV9 to TRBJ1-2; D call uncertain. This CDR3 comprises 14 residues. V lost 2 bases, J lost 7 bases, and 15 bases lay in between. The germline CDR1 and CDR2 sequences are SGDLS and YYNGEE. This CDR3 is CASSVEEGRVGYTF. The CDR3 DNA is TGTGCCAGCAGCGTCGAAGAAGGCAGAGTTGGCTACACCTTC. The variable domain in full, with the rest retrieved from reference TRBV9 and TRBJ1-2, is DSGVTQTPKHLITATGQRVTLRCSPRSGDLSVYWYQQSLDQGLQFLIQYYNGEERAKGNILERFSAQQFPDLHSELNLSSLELGDSALYFCASSVEEGRVGYTFGSGTRLTVV.

This clone was counted a few times. This chain links TRBV6-5 with TRBJ1-1; 9 nucleotides agree with TRBD1. CDR3 length: 14 residues. The V gene end was trimmed by 5 bases and the J gene end by 8 bases; junction bases not matched to a gene: 9. Germline values: CDR1 MNHEY, CDR2 SVGAGI. CDR3 nucleotide sequence: TGTGCCAGCAGTCCCACACCAGACAGGGGGGAAGCTTTCTTT. It yields the protein CASSPTPDRGEAFF.

The CDR3, as DNA: TGTGCCAGCAGAATTCCAATGATGAACACTGAAGCTTTCTTT. It codes for CASRIPMMNTEAFF. V usage is TRBV28 and J usage is TRBJ1-1; no firm D call. Germline V gene sequence: CDR1 MDHEN, CDR2 SYDVKM. The CDR3 is made up of 14 amino acids. Trimming shortened V by 6 bases and J by 0 bases, and 11 bases separated the two germline ends.

This clone appeared a few times. The chain couples TRBV6-6 to TRBJ2-2; D assignment may be TRBD1 or TRBD2 (6 bases each). This CDR3 comprises 13 residues. V was trimmed by 8 bases and J by 7 bases, leaving 14 bases between them. Germline V gives CDR1 MNHNY, CDR2 SVGAGI (reference sequence). CDR3 loop: CASGTRGLGELFF. The CDR3 coding sequence is TGTGCCAGCGGAACACGGGGGCTCGGGGAGCTGTTTTTT.

This clone has just a few counts. The chain carries TRBV2 and TRBJ1-1; 9 bases are shared with TRBD1. Trimming at V came to 5 bases and at J to 4 bases, leaving 5 bases not matched to a gene. Germline loops: CDR1 SNHLY, CDR2 FYNNEI. The CDR3 spans 14 residues. Written as DNA, the CDR3 is TGTGCCAGCAGTTCTACAGGGGGCCGCACTGAAGCTTTCTTT. Its protein product is CASSSTGGRTEAFF.

The chain carries TRBV5-1 and TRBJ2-2; D may correspond to TRBD1 or TRBD2 (6 bases each). Trimming removed 0 bases at V and 7 bases at J, with 19 bases between. The CDR3 extends over 17 amino acids. The germline V gene encodes CDR1 SGHRS and CDR2 YFSETQ. CDR3 sequence (DNA): TGCGCCAGCAGCTTGGCCACGGGGGCTCAAGGTGGCGGGGAGCTGTTTTTT. Protein product: CASSLATGAQGGGELFF.

CDR3 in amino acids: CASSVSTGNSYEQYF. CDR3 DNA sequence: TGTGCCAGCAGCGTAAGTACAGGCAACTCCTACGAGCAGTACTTC. The V gene is TRBV9, the J gene TRBJ2-7, with D possibly being TRBD1 (5 bases). V was shortened by 1 base and J by 0 bases, with 11 bases between the two germline ends. This CDR3 spans 15 amino acids. Germline assignment: CDR1 SGDLS and CDR2 YYNGEE.

CDR3 DNA sequence: TGTGCCAGCAGATTCCTCGGGCAGGGTGATGAAAAACTGTTTTTT. Translating it yields CASRFLGQGDEKLFF. The chain uses TRBV27 and TRBJ1-4; tentative D call: TRBD1 (5 bases). Germline CDR1 and CDR2: MNHEY and SMNVEV (reference sequence). Trimming removed 6 bases at V and 6 bases at J, with 17 bases between. The CDR3 totals 15 residues.

The CDR3 region is CASSEEVRGTGELFF. The CDR3 nucleotides read TGTGCCAGCAGTGAAGAGGTGCGGGGGACCGGGGAGCTGTTTTTT. V usage is TRBV6-1 and J usage is TRBJ2-2; 7 bases match TRBD2. The germline CDR1 and CDR2 sequences are MNHNS and SASEGT. V shed 1 base and J 5 bases; nucleotides not matched to a gene: 4. The CDR3 has 15 amino acids.

This clone was counted once. The chain joins TRBV5-4 to TRBJ2-7; the match to TRBD2 covers 8 bases. Germline lookup yields CDR1 SGHNT and CDR2 YYREEE (reference sequence). V dropped 3 bases and J dropped 4; count of bases not matched to a gene: 6. This CDR3 spans 14 amino acids. The CDR3 nucleotides are TGTGCCAGCAGCTCCGGGGGGGCCGAATACGAGCAGTACTTC. Translated, it gives CASSSGGAEYEQYF. Full variable domain (rest looked up from reference TRBV5-4 and TRBJ2-7): ETGVTQSPTHLIKTRGQQVTLRCSSQSGHNTVSWYQQALGQGPQFIFQYYREEENGRGNFPPRFSGLQFPNYSSELNVNALELDDSALYLCASSSGGAEYEQYFGPGTRLTVT.

The chain couples TRBV7-9 to TRBJ1-5, with unresolved D. Trimming pared 2 bases from V and 5 bases from J, leaving 7 bases between. Germline CDR1 reads SEHNR; CDR2 reads FQNEAQ (reference sequence). The CDR3 loop spans 13 amino acids. The CDR3 is CASSLRRDQPQHF. In DNA form, the CDR3 reads TGTGCCAGCAGCTTAAGGCGTGATCAGCCCCAGCATTTT.

The chain recombines TRBV19 with TRBJ2-5; D gene unclear. This CDR3 region has 14 residues. CDR1 and CDR2 from the germline V gene are LNHDA and SQIVND (reference sequence). V lost 1 base to trimming and J lost 6 bases, with 12 bases between them. In DNA, the CDR3 is TGTGCCAGTAGTATAGGGCAGGTGGTCAAGACCCAGTACTTC. Translated, it gives CASSIGQVVKTQYF.

The V and J genes are TRBV4-1 and TRBJ2-6; D is ambiguous. From germline, CDR1 is MGHRA and CDR2 YSYEKL. Trimming pared 5 bases from V and 5 bases from J, leaving 19 bases between. The CDR3 extends over 17 amino acids. CDR3 in DNA: TGCGCCAGCAGCGTAGTCAAACCACAAAGTCGGGCCAACGTCCTGACTTTC. It codes for CASSVVKPQSRANVLTF.

The chain recombines TRBV11-1 with TRBJ2-5, with a possible D match to TRBD1 (6 bases). In germline, CDR1 is SGHAT, CDR2 FQDESV (reference sequence). V lost 5 bases and J lost 0, with 10 bases in between. The CDR3 sequence is 14 residues long. The DNA of the CDR3 is TGTGCCAGCAGCCTAGACAGGTACCAAGAGACCCAGTACTTC. Encoded protein: CASSLDRYQETQYF.